This entry describes one T cell receptor (beta chain). Its antigen remains unidentified. The sample belongs to a study of T cells in localized non-small cell lung cancer. Trimming removed 5 bases from V and 3 bases from J, with 13 bases in between. CDR3 length: 14 residues. CDR1 and CDR2 (germline): LNHNV, YYDKDF (reference sequence). Repertoires were generated with immunoSEQ multiplex PCR, while TCRdb's copy carries only in-frame clones and drops some. The data contain a few thousand clones, about 31% of them singletons. Study-wide findings and caveats: Sequencing involved a lone tumor region, leaving heterogeneity possible. Measurement of T cell clonality placed uninvolved adjacent lung highest, above the level in tumor.

The starting material was lung tumor tissue, obtained before any cancer treatment. This clonotype was sampled from a man aged 40 to 75 with stage II lung adenocarcinoma. This sequence joins TRBV15 and TRBJ2-5; weak D call: TRBD1 (6 bases). CDR3 in amino acids: CATSFDRYEETQYF. CDR3 sequence (DNA): TGTGCCACCAGCTTCGACAGGTATGAAGAGACCCAGTACTTC.